The entry below gives a single TCR beta chain sequence along with its context. Its specificity is not known. Germline values: CDR1 MNHEY, CDR2 SMNVEV (reference sequence). CDR3 length: 13 residues. Libraries used 5'RACE template switching adding universal primer site and UMIs. TCRdb re-called the 5' RACE reads and catalogs CDR3 proteins one per entry, DNA excluded. Listed are 350,000 to 500,000 distinct CDR3 sequences; 7.3% falls within the top ten. The data are from a study of T cells expressing NK-cell markers. Across the whole study: Seven HCMV-seropositive donors and one seronegative donor made up the eight sequenced donors. The study's findings and limits: For a few donors, these clonotypes were likewise the leading ones in the CD3+CD56-NKG2C+ fraction. The dominant NKG2C+ clonotypes represented about 1.0-7.0% of CD8+ T cells in over 5 donors.

The chain has TRBV27 and TRBJ2-7; the TCRdb call, TRBD1, lacks DNA for checking. The sequence derives from a woman aged 18-70 years in good health. Sequencing was performed on blood T cells: a sorted CD56 or NKG2C T cell subset, CD4+ or CD8+ T cells, or bulk PBMC T cells (not recorded which). Here the CDR3 reads CASRAGGAYEQYF.